This T cell receptor beta chain was recorded in a study of T cell responses to AZD1222 COVID-19 vaccine. Measured with immunoSEQ multiplex PCR; TCRdb has only the in-frame clones, and not every one. The sample has 65,000 to 85,000 clones; around 80% are singletons. Broader study findings: Spike as a whole was targeted by vaccine-associated CD4 TCRs, dominant at 160-218 and 743-854. All repertoire sampling was performed exclusively after the peak T cell response.

Comment on this clone: Its antigen is unknown.

CDR1 and CDR2 (germline): LGHNA, YSLEER. V lost 1 base to trimming and J lost 1 base; unmatched junction nucleotides: 12. The CDR3 sequence is 19 residues long. This material consisted of peripheral blood, taken on day 0 of AZD1222 vaccination. This chain connects TRBV4-3 to TRBJ1-5, with TRBD1 matching over 8 bases. The source is an adult in good health. This CDR3 is CASSQGITGGGMSNQPQHF. CDR3 in DNA: TGCGCCAGCAGCCAAGGAATTACAGGGGGTGGTATGAGCAATCAGCCCCAGCATTTT.